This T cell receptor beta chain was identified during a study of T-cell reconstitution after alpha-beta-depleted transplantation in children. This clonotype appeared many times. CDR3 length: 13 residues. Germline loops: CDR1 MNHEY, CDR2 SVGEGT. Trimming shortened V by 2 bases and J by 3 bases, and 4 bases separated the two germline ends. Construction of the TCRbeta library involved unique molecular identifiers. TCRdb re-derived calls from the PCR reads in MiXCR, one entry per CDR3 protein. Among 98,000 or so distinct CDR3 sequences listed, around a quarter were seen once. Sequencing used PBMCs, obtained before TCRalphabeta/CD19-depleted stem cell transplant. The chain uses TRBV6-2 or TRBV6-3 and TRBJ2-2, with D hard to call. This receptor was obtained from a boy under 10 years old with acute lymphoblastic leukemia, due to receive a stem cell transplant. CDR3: CASSYRDTGELFF. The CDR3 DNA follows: TGTGCCAGCAGTTACAGGGACACCGGGGAGCTGTTTTTT.